The rows below give T cell receptor beta chains drawn from one sample of a study of T cells in Graves' hyperthyroidism and ophthalmopathy. TCRdb independently ran MiXCR on the multiplex PCR reads; one entry per CDR3 protein. Of about 520,000 distinct CDR3 sequences detected, roughly 20% appear once; the ten largest clones hold 26%. The specimen sequenced was blood. These receptor sequences come from a man between 18 and 29 years old with Graves' hyperthyroidism. CDR3s include the opening cysteine and the closing phenylalanine or tryptophan. A D gene is named only where the DNA matches it firmly. For some rows the clone size is stated as once, few or many, or as a class when expanded; others skip it.

d_call j_call v_call cdr3_length clone_size cdr3_aa cdr3_nt
- TRBJ1-5 TRBV19 14 - CAVHGGTSNQPQHF TGTGCTGTGCACGGCGGGACTAGCAATCAGCCCCAGCATTTT
TRBD2 TRBJ2-5 TRBV28 18 many CASSLYRSAGGPLETQYF TGTGCCAGCAGTTTATACCGTTCGGCGGGGGGGCCTTTAGAGACCCAGTACTTC
TRBD1 TRBJ2-2 TRBV27 16 few CASSEYGTAITGELFF TGTGCCAGCAGTGAGTACGGGACAGCCATCACCGGGGAGCTGTTTTTT
- TRBJ1-6 TRBV4-1 16 - CASSSPGARMKSPLHF TGCGCCAGCAGTTCCCCAGGGGCGCGTATGAAATCACCCCTCCACTTT
- TRBJ2-5 TRBV2 12 many CASAVGLETQYF TGTGCCAGTGCCGTGGGTTTAGAGACCCAGTACTTC
TRBD1 TRBJ1-2 TRBV28 14 few CASNIFPTGSGYTF TGTGCCAGCAACATCTTCCCGACAGGGTCCGGATACACCTTC
- TRBJ2-7 TRBV12-3/TRBV12-4 13 few CASNPEGYYEQYF TGTGCCAGCAACCCGGAAGGGTACTACGAGCAGTACTTC
- TRBJ1-5 TRBV2 14 many CASSIGYSNQPQHF TGTGCCAGCAGTATAGGGTATAGCAATCAGCCCCAGCATTTT
TRBD1 TRBJ1-5 TRBV5-1 15 many CASSLDGTGVQPQHF TGCGCCAGCAGCTTGGACGGGACAGGGGTTCAGCCCCAGCATTTT
- TRBJ1-2 TRBV12-3/TRBV12-4 17 many CASSTTGILRRNYGYTF TGTGCCAGCAGTACTACAGGAATCTTGAGAAGAAACTATGGCTACACCTTC
- TRBJ2-2 TRBV4-2 14 - CASSHRENTGELFF TGTGCCAGCAGCCACAGGGAGAACACCGGGGAGCTGTTTTTT
- TRBJ1-2 TRBV7-8 15 many CASSPIGAGIYGYTF TGTGCCAGCAGCCCCATCGGGGCAGGAATTTATGGCTACACCTTC
- TRBJ1-1 TRBV3-1 17 - CASSQSGHGARGTEAFF TGTGCCAGCAGCCAAAGTGGGCATGGGGCGCGCGGCACTGAAGCTTTCTTT
- TRBJ2-7 TRBV7-9 14 few CASSMTGVTYEQYF TGTGCCAGCAGTATGACAGGTGTTACCTACGAGCAGTACTTC
- TRBJ1-5 TRBV12-3/TRBV12-4 15 - CASRARGYSNQPQHF TGTGCCAGCAGAGCGAGGGGTTATAGCAATCAGCCCCAGCATTTT
- TRBJ2-5 TRBV30 13 many CAWSLAFGETQYF TGTGCCTGGAGTCTGGCATTTGGAGAGACCCAGTACTTC
TRBD1 TRBJ1-1 TRBV12-3/TRBV12-4 13 many CASRSTGEAEAFF TGTGCCAGCAGATCTACAGGGGAGGCTGAAGCTTTCTTT
- TRBJ2-7 TRBV7-8 15 - CASSRRPISAYEQYF TGTGCCAGCAGTCGCCGGCCCATTTCAGCCTACGAGCAGTACTTC
- TRBJ1-5 TRBV20-1 17 - CSALYPQGWYSNQPQHF TGCAGTGCTCTATATCCTCAGGGCTGGTATAGCAATCAGCCCCAGCATTTT
- TRBJ1-5 TRBV12-5 17 few CASGLVRLDKSNQPQHF TGTGCTAGTGGTTTGGTACGATTAGACAAAAGCAATCAGCCCCAGCATTTT
TRBD1 TRBJ2-7 TRBV13 15 few CASSYSGTAFYEQYF TGTGCCAGCAGCTATAGTGGGACAGCCTTCTACGAGCAGTACTTC
- TRBJ2-7 TRBV9 11 - CAISERHEQYF TGTGCCATCAGCGAGCGCCACGAGCAGTACTTC
- TRBJ1-6 TRBV20-1 14 - CSAVVGSYNSPLHF TGCAGTGCCGTGGTCGGCTCCTATAATTCACCCCTCCACTTT
TRBD1 TRBJ1-5 TRBV27 17 many CASNAIRDRERDQPQHF TGTGCCAGCAACGCCATCCGGGACAGGGAGCGTGATCAGCCCCAGCATTTT
- TRBJ1-5 TRBV12-3/TRBV12-4 15 many CASSSFLASNQPQHF TGTGCCAGCAGTAGTTTTTTGGCTAGCAATCAGCCCCAGCATTTT
- TRBJ2-7 TRBV2 16 many CASSEAEPGAGLEQYF TGTGCCAGCAGTGAAGCCGAACCCGGGGCAGGGCTCGAGCAGTACTTC
- TRBJ2-3 TRBV6-1 14 few CASSDGLGLDTQYF TGTGCCAGCAGTGATGGTCTAGGCTTGGATACGCAGTATTTT
- TRBJ1-3 TRBV24-1 16 many CATSASSGGSGNTIYF TGTGCCACCAGTGCCTCCTCGGGCGGCTCTGGAAACACCATATATTTT
- TRBJ1-1 TRBV27 11 many CASRMGAQAFF TGTGCCAGCCGAATGGGCGCGCAAGCTTTCTTT
TRBD1 TRBJ1-6 TRBV6-2/TRBV6-3 18 - CASSPLPPGTGRRSPLHF TGTGCCAGCAGTCCCTTACCCCCCGGGACAGGGCGTCGTTCACCCCTCCACTTT
- TRBJ2-5 TRBV9 15 many CASSEPGPIQETQYF TGTGCCAGCAGCGAACCGGGTCCTATTCAAGAGACCCAGTACTTC
TRBD1 TRBJ1-1 TRBV7-6 18 many CASSSVPGQGREDTEAFF TGTGCCAGCAGCTCCGTCCCGGGACAGGGGAGGGAGGACACTGAAGCTTTCTTT
- TRBJ2-2 TRBV19 14 - CASRDSGGTGELFF TGTGCCAGTAGGGACAGCGGCGGCACCGGGGAGCTGTTTTTT
- TRBJ2-5 TRBV6-5 14 - CANSYVADQETQYF TGTGCCAACAGTTACGTTGCCGACCAAGAGACCCAGTACTTC
TRBD2 TRBJ2-2 TRBV11-2 16 few CASSYGIAGNTGELFF TGTGCCAGCAGCTACGGGATAGCGGGAAACACCGGGGAGCTGTTTTTT
- TRBJ1-1 TRBV3-1 13 many CASSPPDRAAAFF TGTGCCAGCAGCCCTCCGGACAGAGCAGCGGCTTTCTTT
TRBD2 TRBJ2-7 TRBV27 16 few CASSPRQRGLAYEQYF TGTGCCAGCAGTCCCCGCCAGCGGGGCCTTGCCTACGAGCAGTACTTC
- TRBJ2-7 TRBV5-1 12 many CASSLEGDEQYF TGCGCCAGCAGCTTGGAAGGTGACGAGCAGTACTTC
- TRBJ1-5 TRBV6-1 17 many CASSEFESPYSNQPQHF TGTGCCAGCAGTGAATTCGAAAGCCCTTATAGCAATCAGCCCCAGCATTTT